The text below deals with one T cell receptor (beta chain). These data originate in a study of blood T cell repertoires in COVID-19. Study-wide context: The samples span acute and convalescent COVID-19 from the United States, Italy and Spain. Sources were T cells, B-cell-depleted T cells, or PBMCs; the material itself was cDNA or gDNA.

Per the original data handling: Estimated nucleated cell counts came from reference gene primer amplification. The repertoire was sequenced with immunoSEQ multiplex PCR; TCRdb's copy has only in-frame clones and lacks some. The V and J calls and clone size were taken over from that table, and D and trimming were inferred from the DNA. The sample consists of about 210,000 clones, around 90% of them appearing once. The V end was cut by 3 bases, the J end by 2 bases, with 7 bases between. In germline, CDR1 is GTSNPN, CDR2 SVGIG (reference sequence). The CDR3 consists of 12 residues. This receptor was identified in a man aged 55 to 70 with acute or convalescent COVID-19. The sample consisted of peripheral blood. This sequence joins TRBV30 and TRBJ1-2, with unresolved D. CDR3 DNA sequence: TGTGCCTGGAGCACAGCAAACTATGGCTACACCTTC. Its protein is CAWSTANYGYTF.